This TCR beta chain was observed in a study of cytomegalovirus exposure and HLA in healthy donors. V shed 3 bases and J 0 bases; nucleotides not matched to a gene: 9. Looked up from germline, CDR1 is LNHDA and CDR2 is SQIVND (reference sequence). The length of the CDR3 is 17 residues. Researchers ran the PCR with 60 Vbeta and 13 Jbeta primers. Here immunoSEQ multiplex PCR was the method, and the copy in TCRdb shows in-frame clones only, minus some. The table includes more than 90,000 clones, around 76% detected once. The chain employs TRBV19 and TRBJ1-2; 8 bases align to TRBD1. The TCR was taken from a man in his thirties or forties in good health and CMV-seronegative. The specimen sequenced was PBMCs. DNA of the CDR3: TGTGCCAGTAGTATTACCGGGACAGGCCCAGCTAACTATGGCTACACCTTC. It is translated as CASSITGTGPANYGYTF. The complete variable domain, with remaining parts taken from reference TRBV19 and TRBJ1-2, reads DGGITQSPKYLFRKEGQNVTLSCEQNLNHDAMYWYRQDPGQGLRLIYYSQIVNDFQKGDIAEGYSVSREKKESFPLTVTSAQKNPTAFYLCASSITGTGPANYGYTFGSGTRLTVV.